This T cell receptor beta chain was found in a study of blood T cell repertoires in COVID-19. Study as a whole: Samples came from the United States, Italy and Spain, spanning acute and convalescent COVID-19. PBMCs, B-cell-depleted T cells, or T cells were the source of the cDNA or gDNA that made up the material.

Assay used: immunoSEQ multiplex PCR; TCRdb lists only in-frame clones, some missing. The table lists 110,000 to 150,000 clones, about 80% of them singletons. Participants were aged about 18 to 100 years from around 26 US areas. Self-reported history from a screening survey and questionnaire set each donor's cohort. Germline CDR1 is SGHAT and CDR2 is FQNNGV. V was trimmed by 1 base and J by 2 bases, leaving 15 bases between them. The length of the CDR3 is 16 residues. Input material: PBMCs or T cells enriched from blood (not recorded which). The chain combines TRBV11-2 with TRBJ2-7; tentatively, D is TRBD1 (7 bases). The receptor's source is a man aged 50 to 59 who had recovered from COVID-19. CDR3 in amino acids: CASSLVGGTVAYEQYF. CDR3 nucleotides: TGTGCCAGCAGCTTAGTCGGCGGGACAGTAGCCTACGAGCAGTACTTC.